This T cell receptor beta chain is from a study of blood T cell repertoires in COVID-19 (TCRdb year 2020). Broadly, across the study: Samples from collaborators originated in the United States, Italy and Spain and spanned both the acute and convalescent phases of COVID-19. The prospective study material was composed of cDNA or gDNA derived from T cells, B-cell-depleted T cells, or PBMCs. Subjects who had been exposed to COVID-19, were actively infected with it, or had recovered from it provided the deeply sampled blood TCRbeta repertoires that made up the dataset. The repertoires were released in a freely available public database intended as a resource for research on the immune response to SARS-CoV-2. The samples were drawn from two sources: the first 160 participants of the ongoing ImmuneRACE study, and 1,200 or so subjects contributed by 6 global collaborators. Nearly every sample came with metadata listing a de-identified subject ID, COVID-19 status, age in years and sex. Where available, HLA class I and class II types were obtained from metadata supplied by the sample provider rather than from assay-based typing.

CDR1 is given as SGHKS and CDR2 as YYEKEE, both from the germline V gene (reference sequence). Measured from the cysteine to the phenylalanine, the CDR3 is 14 residues long. Only the CDR3 DNA stays, 42 bases, in frame from base 1. V loses 3 bases at its end and J loses 6 bases; junction bases beyond the gene matches: 3. Here is what the overall study found, with its caveats: The quantity of clinical and demographic metadata differed by source and by participant and was supplied without curation.

Regarding this clone: What this receptor recognizes is not known. No base qualities exist here, and no much larger clone lies one base off it.

TCRbeta CDR3 regions were amplified from genomic DNA using the immunoSEQ Assay, a bias-controlled multiplex PCR. On the authors' methods: Within the assay, amplification of reference gene primers was used to estimate how many nucleated cells each sample contained. Sequence reads were collapsed and filtered to measure the absolute abundance of every unique TCRbeta CDR3 rearrangement. For each sample, productive Simpson clonality was calculated by taking the square root of Simpson's diversity index across productive rearrangements. Imported from immuneACCESS, the table was reduced by TCRdb to in-frame sequences with V and J called. These copies leave out some clones; in studies compared against another copy, an unresolved V gene accounts for under half, and the cause of the remainder is not known. Clonal size and the V and J genes are those of that table, whereas D and trimming came from the DNA. The sample contains over 100,000 clones, around 90% of them found a single time. The ten largest clones represent approximately 5.4% of the sample.

One collaborating source in Seattle enrolled patients while the patients were actively infected and followed the patients over time throughout the course of disease. Each collaborating institution followed its own protocols to collect whole blood in K2EDTA tubes. Collaborator samples were shipped for TCRbeta analysis as frozen whole blood, isolated PBMCs, or DNA extracted from either sample type. The origin of this receptor is a woman in her fifties or sixties with COVID-19, enrolled during active disease. The chain is encoded by TRBV5-5 joined to TRBJ1-4, and TRBD1 aligns with 9 junction nucleotides. Sequenced sample: peripheral blood. The bases read TGTGCCAGCAGCTCTGGGACAGGGTATGAAAAACTGTTTTTT. This yields the protein CASSSGTGYEKLFF.